The 17 T cell receptor beta chains given below trace back to one sample, sequenced in a study of blood T cell repertoires in COVID-19. Clones were read by immunoSEQ multiplex PCR, and TCRdb kept only the in-frame ones, dropping some. The sample yields about 34,000 clones, over 90% seen once. The sequencing input was peripheral blood. These receptor sequences come from a man aged 55 to 69 with active or convalescent COVID-19.

This rearrangement joins TRBV27 to TRBJ2-7; 13 bases are a match to TRBD2. Per germline, CDR1 MNHEY and CDR2 SMNVEV (reference sequence). This CDR3 region has 21 residues. J gave up 1 base and V 4 bases, and 19 bases lay outside the gene matches. The CDR3 DNA reads as TGTGCCAGCAGTTCCCGACCAGCTTGGGGACAGGGACTAGCGGGATCCTACGAGCAGTACTTC. This encodes CASSSRPAWGQGLAGSYEQYF.

This clone came up a few times. The chain uses TRBV6-5 and TRBJ2-6; D is ambiguous. Trimming left V 5 bases short and J 0 bases short, with 8 bases between. Looked up from germline, CDR1 is MNHEY and CDR2 is SVGAGI. The CDR3 is made up of 15 amino acids. In nucleotides, the CDR3 is TGTGCCAGCAGTCCAGTTCACTCTGGGGCCAACGTCCTGACTTTC. This gives the protein CASSPVHSGANVLTF.

A single count supports this clone. The chain couples TRBV2 to TRBJ2-2, with 11 bases aligning to TRBD2. Germline V gives CDR1 SNHLY, CDR2 FYNNEI. V was pared by 8 bases and J by 4 bases, with 6 bases of the junction left unmatched. The CDR3 consists of 15 residues. CDR3 bases: TGTGCCAGCGCAACTAGCGGGAGTCCCACCGGGGAGCTGTTTTTT. This sequence encodes CASATSGSPTGELFF.

This clone was detected only once. The chain combines TRBV30 with TRBJ1-1; D perhaps matches TRBD1 (5 bases). This CDR3 contains 15 residues. Trimming took 0 bases from V and 1 from J, leaving 12 bases between them. The germline CDR1 and CDR2 sequences are GTSNPN and SVGIG (reference sequence). The CDR3 DNA is TGTGCCTGGAGTGTTCGGTGGGGCAGGAACACTGAAGCTTTCTTT. Its protein product is CAWSVRWGRNTEAFF.

The V call is TRBV18, the J call TRBJ2-1; D might be TRBD1 (8 bases). Germline values: CDR1 KGHSH, CDR2 LQKENI. CDR3 length: 15 residues. V was shortened by 1 base and J by 4 bases, with 11 bases between the two germline ends. The chain's CDR3 is CASSPQQGGYNEQFF. The CDR3 bases are TGTGCCAGCTCACCACAACAGGGGGGGTACAATGAGCAGTTCTTC.

This clone is a singleton in its sample. This chain links TRBV19 with TRBJ2-7; 8 bases line up with TRBD2. The CDR3 covers 14 residues. Germline V gives CDR1 LNHDA, CDR2 SQIVND (reference sequence). With V trimmed by 2 bases and J by 2 bases, 2 bases remained unmatched. The CDR3 sequence is CASSITGGPYEQYF. DNA for the CDR3: TGTGCCAGTAGTATAACGGGAGGGCCCTACGAGCAGTACTTC.

This chain links TRBV5-4 with TRBJ2-2; 9 bases line up with TRBD2. V shed 4 bases and J 6 bases; nucleotides not matched to a gene: 13. The CDR3 spans 17 residues. CDR1 SGHNT and CDR2 YYREEE come from the germline V gene (reference sequence). In DNA, the CDR3 is TGTGCCAGCAGCCCTTCTTTAATTAGCGGGAGAGCCGGGGAGCTGTTTTTT. Its translation: CASSPSLISGRAGELFF.

This chain links TRBV2 with TRBJ1-2, with a possible D match to TRBD1 (6 bases). V was trimmed by 8 bases and J by 4 bases, leaving 14 bases between them. Germline V gives CDR1 SNHLY, CDR2 FYNNEI. CDR3 length equals 13 residues. CDR3 bases: TGTGCCAGCGCTGGACAGCAATTCTATGGCTACACCTTC. It encodes CASAGQQFYGYTF. Full variable domain (missing parts from reference TRBV2 and TRBJ1-2): EPEVTQTPSHQVTQMGQEVILRCVPISNHLYFYWYRQILGQKVEFLVSFYNNEISEKSEIFDDQFSVERPDGSNFTLKIRSTKLEDSAMYFCASAGQQFYGYTFGSGTRLTVV.

The chain combines TRBV18 with TRBJ2-1, with 7 bases fitting TRBD2. The CDR3 has 14 residues. Germline lookup yields CDR1 KGHSH and CDR2 LQKENI. Germline trimming cut 4 bases from V and 8 bases from J; bases unmatched to any gene: 8. In nucleotides, the CDR3 is TGTGCCAGCTCACTAGGACTAGGTTTGGATGAGCAGTTCTTC. Its protein is CASSLGLGLDEQFF.

The chain joins TRBV6-1 to TRBJ2-1; D perhaps matches TRBD2 (5 bases). Germline V gene data show CDR1 as MNHNS and CDR2 as SASEGT. V was pared by 3 bases and J by 9 bases, with 12 bases between. The CDR3 has 13 amino acids. CDR3 nucleotide sequence: TGTGCCAGCAGTGAGTACATAGAGGGTGAGCAGTTCTTC. Amino acids: CASSEYIEGEQFF.

This chain connects TRBV9 to TRBJ1-3, with a tentative D call TRBD1 (5 bases). The length of the CDR3 is 17 residues. Germline V gives CDR1 SGDLS, CDR2 YYNGEE. Trimming took off 0 bases at V and 0 bases at J, with 13 bases between the two ends. This CDR3 reads CASSVGQGRSSGNTIYF. In DNA, the CDR3 is TGTGCCAGCAGCGTAGGGCAGGGTAGGAGCTCTGGAAACACCATATATTTT. The full variable domain, in which reference TRBV9 and TRBJ1-3 provide the parts outside the CDR3, is DSGVTQTPKHLITATGQRVTLRCSPRSGDLSVYWYQQSLDQGLQFLIQYYNGEERAKGNILERFSAQQFPDLHSELNLSSLELGDSALYFCASSVGQGRSSGNTIYFGEGSWLTVV.

The chain recombines TRBV6-5 with TRBJ1-2, with 8 bases identical to TRBD1. The J segment lost 4 bases and the V segment lost 0 bases, leaving 1 base of the junction unmatched. This CDR3 comprises 14 residues. Germline loops: CDR1 MNHEY, CDR2 SVGAGI. CDR3 in amino acids: CASSYSRGPYGYTF. As DNA, the CDR3 is TGTGCCAGCAGTTACTCCAGGGGGCCCTATGGCTACACCTTC.

This chain connects TRBV28 to TRBJ1-1; tentative D call: TRBD1 (6 bases). The V gene lost 7 bases and the J gene lost 8 bases, with 17 bases spanning the gap. CDR1 is MDHEN and CDR2 is SYDVKM in the germline V gene. This CDR3 is 13 amino acids long. CDR3 sequence reads: CASILPGRGEAFF. The DNA for the CDR3 is TGTGCCAGCATTCTCCCGGGGAGGGGGGAAGCTTTCTTT.

This chain joins TRBV7-9 and TRBJ1-1, with D unresolved. The V and J ends lost 0 bases and 4 bases respectively, with 9 bases between them. CDR3 size: 14 residues. Germline V gene sequence: CDR1 SEHNR, CDR2 FQNEAQ (reference sequence). The CDR3 here is CASSLAPRGTEAFF. CDR3 DNA sequence: TGTGCCAGCAGCTTAGCGCCACGGGGCACTGAAGCTTTCTTT.

This chain links TRBV15 with TRBJ1-1; 7 bases map to TRBD1. The germline CDR1 and CDR2 sequences are LNHNV and YYDKDF (reference sequence). J was trimmed by 6 bases and V by 0 bases; bases with no gene match: 7. The CDR3 covers 15 residues. The CDR3 reads CATSRDQRGTAEAFF. The CDR3 DNA sequence: TGTGCCACCAGCAGAGATCAGAGAGGGACAGCTGAAGCTTTCTTT.

V gene TRBV2 combines with J gene TRBJ1-4; a possible D gene is TRBD1 (6 bases). The CDR3 runs to 13 residues. CDR1 is SNHLY and CDR2 is FYNNEI in the germline V gene. Trimming stripped 7 bases from V and 4 bases from J, with 10 bases between. CDR3 coding DNA: TGTGCCAGCAACGGACAGCTTAATGAAAAACTGTTTTTT. Amino acid sequence: CASNGQLNEKLFF.

This sequence joins TRBV9 and TRBJ2-1, with 13 bases lining up with TRBD2. From germline, CDR1 is SGDLS and CDR2 YYNGEE. Trimming cost V 2 bases and J 7 bases; bases outside gene matches: 9. There are 17 residues in the CDR3. The CDR3 sequence: CASSVRLGLAGVNEQFF. CDR3 sequence (DNA): TGTGCCAGCAGCGTCCGTCTCGGACTAGCGGGAGTAAATGAGCAGTTCTTC.